The rows below give T cell receptor beta chains drawn from one sample of a study of T cell responses to AZD1222 COVID-19 vaccine. This table comes from immunoSEQ multiplex PCR, and its TCRdb copy is limited to in-frame clones, with some not included. The repertoire holds 150,000 to 200,000 clones, with roughly 94% as singletons. The sequencing used peripheral blood, collected on day 0 of AZD1222 vaccination. The source is an adult in good health. Both conserved end residues are part of each CDR3. The order of the fields is clone size, V gene, J gene, D gene, CDR3 DNA, CDR3 protein. A D gene is named only where the DNA matches it firmly. Expanded clones get a size class; other rows say once, few or many, or leave the size out.

once	TRBV3-1/TRBV3-2	TRBJ2-2	.	TGTGCCAGCAGCCCGGGAACCGGGGAGCTGTTTTTT	CASSPGTGELFF
.	TRBV7-9	TRBJ2-1	.	TGTGCCTCCGGGGGCAGTTATTTCTCCTACAATGAGCAGTTCTTC	CASGGSYFSYNEQFF
.	TRBV28	TRBJ1-5	.	TGTGCCAGCAGTCCGACGGGGATGGGGCTGAACAATCAGCCCCAGCATTTT	CASSPTGMGLNNQPQHF
.	TRBV4-1	TRBJ1-1	.	TGCGCCAGCAGCCAACGAAGTAGGCAGGCTGAAGCTTTCTTT	CASSQRSRQAEAFF
once	TRBV5-1	TRBJ2-7	.	TGCGCCAGCAGCTCAACCGATGAGCAGTACTTC	CASSSTDEQYF
.	TRBV5-8	TRBJ1-6	.	TGTGCCGGACGCCGCGCAGTTAATTCACCCCTCCACTTT	CAGRRAVNSPLHF
.	TRBV5-1	TRBJ2-7	.	TGCGCCAGCAGTGGGACCGAAGGATCCTACGAGCAGTACTTC	CASSGTEGSYEQYF
.	TRBV5-6	TRBJ1-5	.	TGTGCCAGCAGCTTGTACGGGCTAGAGCCCCAGCATTTT	CASSLYGLEPQHF
.	TRBV28	TRBJ1-5	.	TGTGCCAGCAGGTGGACAGTCAACAATCAGCCCCAGCATTTT	CASRWTVNNQPQHF
.	TRBV5-1	TRBJ1-1	.	TGCGCCAGACCTCCGGGAGGGAGGATCGGCACTGAAGCTTTCTTT	CARPPGGRIGTEAFF
.	TRBV5-1	TRBJ1-6	.	TGCGCCAGCAGCTTGACGGGAGCGTCTAATTCACCCCTCCACTTT	CASSLTGASNSPLHF
.	TRBV6-5	TRBJ2-1	.	TGTGCCAGCAGCCCGAGAGGGGGTGAGCAGTTCTTC	CASSPRGGEQFF
.	TRBV3-1/TRBV3-2	TRBJ1-2	.	TGTGCCAGCAGCCCCCGTGAGGTGGCTGGCTACACCTTC	CASSPREVAGYTF
.	TRBV30	TRBJ2-1	TRBD2	TGTGCCTGGAGTGTTGCCATAATAGCGGGAGGGTACAATGAGCAGTTCTTC	CAWSVAIIAGGYNEQFF
.	TRBV3-1/TRBV3-2	TRBJ1-2	.	TGTGCCAGCAGCCGGAAGCAGGATGGCTACACCTTC	CASSRKQDGYTF
once	TRBV5-1	TRBJ1-2	.	TGCGCCAGCAGCTTGGATCGGTCTACCTATGGCTACACCTTC	CASSLDRSTYGYTF
.	TRBV6-5	TRBJ1-2	TRBD1	TGTGCCAGCAGAGCCGGGACAGGGATCTATGGCTACACCTTC	CASRAGTGIYGYTF
.	TRBV12-3/TRBV12-4	TRBJ1-2	.	TGTGCCAGCAGCGCCCTTTCGGGCTACACCTTC	CASSALSGYTF
.	TRBV6-5	TRBJ2-1	.	TGTGCCAGCAGCGCTACAGGGAAGTCCTACAATGAGCAGTTCTTC	CASSATGKSYNEQFF
.	TRBV10-3	TRBJ2-2	.	TGTGCCATCAGTGAGACGGCGGCGGCGAACACCGGGGAGCTGTTTTTT	CAISETAAANTGELFF
.	TRBV28	TRBJ1-5	.	TGTGCCAGCACCACGACAGAGACATACAATCAGCCCCAGCATTTT	CASTTTETYNQPQHF
.	TRBV19	TRBJ1-3	.	TGTGCCAGTAGTAGGGACACTGGAAACACCATATATTTT	CASSRDTGNTIYF
.	TRBV14	TRBJ1-2	.	TGTGCCAGCAGCCAGGGGGTAACCTATGGCTACACCTTC	CASSQGVTYGYTF